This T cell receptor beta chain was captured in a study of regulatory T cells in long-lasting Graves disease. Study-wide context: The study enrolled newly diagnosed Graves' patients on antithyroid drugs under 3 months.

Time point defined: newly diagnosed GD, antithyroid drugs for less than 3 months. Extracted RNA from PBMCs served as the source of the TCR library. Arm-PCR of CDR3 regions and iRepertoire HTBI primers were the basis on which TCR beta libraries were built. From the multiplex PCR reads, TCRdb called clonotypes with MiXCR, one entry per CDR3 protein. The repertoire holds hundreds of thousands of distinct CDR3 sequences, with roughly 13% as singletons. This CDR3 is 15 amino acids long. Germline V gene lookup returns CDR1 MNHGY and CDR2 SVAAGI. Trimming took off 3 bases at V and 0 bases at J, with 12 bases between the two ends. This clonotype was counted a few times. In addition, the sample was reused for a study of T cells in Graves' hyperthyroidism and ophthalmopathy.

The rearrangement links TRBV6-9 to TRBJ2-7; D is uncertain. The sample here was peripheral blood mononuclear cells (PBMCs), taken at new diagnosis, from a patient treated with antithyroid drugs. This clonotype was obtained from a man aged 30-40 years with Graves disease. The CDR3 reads CASSYTTLNSYEQYF. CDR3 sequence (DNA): TGTGCCAGCAGTTACACAACCCTGAACTCCTACGAGCAGTACTTC.